This is a list of T cell receptor beta chains from one sample in a study of cytomegalovirus exposure and HLA in healthy donors. Data came from immunoSEQ multiplex PCR; TCRdb stores just in-frame clones and leaves some out. The sample comprises about 160,000 clones, approximately 78% of which are singletons, and about 0.77% rests with the top ten. Input material: PBMCs. The source is a woman aged 18-29 years in good health and CMV-seronegative. Both conserved end residues are trimmed from each CDR3. Size is omitted from some rows. Given values are once, few, many or a class for expanded clones.

size | V | CDR3
few | TRBV21-1 | ASSKDPGGMQETQY
NA | TRBV7-8 | ASSSGVQPQH
few | TRBV21-1 | ASSKPRRKEGASNQPQH
NA | TRBV27 | ASSFLAGQGEAF
NA | TRBV7-9 | ASSLVQGNYGYT
NA | TRBV11-3 | ASSFSRETQY
NA | TRBV2 | ASRGLAGYYEQY
NA | TRBV5-1 | ASSWGGTGGDEQY
NA | TRBV6-6 | ASSPGRETQY
NA | TRBV5-1 | ASSFNTANTEAF
NA | TRBV7-9 | ALVHSGYATDTQY
NA | TRBV4-2 | ASSQNHRGQETQY
NA | TRBV27 | ASSSAGNPTDTQY
NA | TRBV27 | ASRLLAGREQY
NA | TRBV7-9 | SSSFSGVAF
NA | TRBV6-5 | ASSYLGSRAEAF
once | TRBV27 | ASSFGPGVTQY
NA | TRBV28 | ASTGLAETQY
NA | TRBV6-5 | ASGQGPSYEQY
NA | TRBV4-3 | ASSHSATGESYEQY
NA | TRBV19 | ASSGGPQKLF
once | TRBV5-6 | ASSRSSPLH
NA | TRBV7-2 | ASSSSSSGSISYEQY
NA | TRBV9 | ASSVLSGPGGLNEQY
once | TRBV11-2 | ASSLDRDPNQPQH
NA | TRBV7-9 | ASSLAYMNTEAF
NA | TRBV28 | ASSLSMAGNTIY
NA | TRBV28 | ASSPDSYGYT
NA | TRBV2 | ASRAGLAGGGTQY
NA | TRBV9 | ASSVDVGGRYEQY
NA | TRBV6-6 | ASRTAGGGTDTQY
NA | TRBV5-1 | ASSLGQGGFSGRYTGELF
NA | TRBV28 | ASSLGTTNEKLF
NA | TRBV9 | ASSVAGPSSYNEQF
NA | TRBV14 | ASSQPRTPVTEAF
NA | TRBV7-8 | ASSLVGTGATYGYT
NA | TRBV5-5 | ASSNTENQPQH
once | TRBV28 | ASSSVWGGDTGELF
NA | TRBV7-8 | ASSLKGVGSGSSPLH
NA | TRBV27 | ASSLIGSAGNYGYT
NA | TRBV9 | ASSVDDGGETQY
NA | TRBV30 | AWSPDSRDTEAF
NA | TRBV13 | ASSTDFLGGVQFSNYGYT
once | TRBV5-4 | ASSLIGPLTTDTQY
once | TRBV6-1 | ASRTEDRNIQY
NA | TRBV6-5 | ASSLNKREYGYEQY
NA | TRBV5-1 | ASSFQNGGPETQY
NA | TRBV5-4 | ASSKSTVTDTQY
NA | TRBV10-2 | ASSPGTGVYEQY
few | TRBV2 | ASRLEVEAF